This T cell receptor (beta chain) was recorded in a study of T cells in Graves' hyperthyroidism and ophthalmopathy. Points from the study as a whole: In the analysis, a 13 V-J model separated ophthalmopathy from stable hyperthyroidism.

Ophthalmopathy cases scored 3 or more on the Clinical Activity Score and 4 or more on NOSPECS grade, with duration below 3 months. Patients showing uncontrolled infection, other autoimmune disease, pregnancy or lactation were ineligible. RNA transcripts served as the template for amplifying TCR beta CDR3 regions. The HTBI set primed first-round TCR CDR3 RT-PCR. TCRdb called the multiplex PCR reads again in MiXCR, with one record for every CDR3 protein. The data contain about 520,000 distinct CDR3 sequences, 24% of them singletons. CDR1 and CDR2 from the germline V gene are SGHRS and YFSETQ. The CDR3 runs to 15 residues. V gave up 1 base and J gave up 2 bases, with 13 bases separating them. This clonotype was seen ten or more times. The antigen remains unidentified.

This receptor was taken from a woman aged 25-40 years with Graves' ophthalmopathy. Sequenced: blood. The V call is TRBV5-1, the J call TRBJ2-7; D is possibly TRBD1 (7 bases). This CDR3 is CASSLLAGQTYEQYF. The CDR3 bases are TGCGCCAGCAGCTTGTTGGCGGGACAGACCTACGAGCAGTACTTC.